This record covers a single T cell receptor beta chain. The data were taken from a study of blood T cell repertoires in COVID-19. In the study overall: There were acute and convalescent COVID-19 samples, and they came from the United States, Italy and Spain.

The V segment lost 3 bases and the J segment 3 bases; nucleotides outside the gene matches: 6. The CDR3 consists of 15 residues. CDR1 is MNHEY, CDR2 SVGAGI, per germline. This table comes from immunoSEQ multiplex PCR, and its TCRdb copy is limited to in-frame clones, with some not included. The table shows 400,000 or so clones, with roughly nine tenths occurring only once. The material sequenced was PBMCs or T cells enriched from blood (not recorded which). The receptor's source is a young man who had recovered from COVID-19. The chain links TRBV6-5 to TRBJ2-3, with TRBD1 identical over 7 bases. CDR3 region: CASSYNRGRTDTQYF. DNA of the CDR3: TGTGCCAGCAGTTATAACAGGGGAAGAACAGATACGCAGTATTTT.